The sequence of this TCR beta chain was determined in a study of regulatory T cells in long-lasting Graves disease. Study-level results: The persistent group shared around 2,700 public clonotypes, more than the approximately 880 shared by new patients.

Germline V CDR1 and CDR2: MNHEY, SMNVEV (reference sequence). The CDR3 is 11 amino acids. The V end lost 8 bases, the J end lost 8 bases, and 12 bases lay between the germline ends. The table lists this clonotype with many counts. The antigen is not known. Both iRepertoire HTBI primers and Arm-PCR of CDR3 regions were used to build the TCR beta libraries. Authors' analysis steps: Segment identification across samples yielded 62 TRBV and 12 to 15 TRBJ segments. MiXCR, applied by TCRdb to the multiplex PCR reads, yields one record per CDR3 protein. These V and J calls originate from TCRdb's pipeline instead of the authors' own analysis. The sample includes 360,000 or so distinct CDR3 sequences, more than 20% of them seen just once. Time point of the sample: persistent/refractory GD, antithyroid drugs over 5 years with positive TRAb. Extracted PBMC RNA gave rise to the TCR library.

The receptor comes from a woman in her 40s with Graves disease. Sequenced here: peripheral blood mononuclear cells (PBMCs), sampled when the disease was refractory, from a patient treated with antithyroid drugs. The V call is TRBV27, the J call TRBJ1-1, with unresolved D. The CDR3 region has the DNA TGTGCCAGCTATTACGGCTCAGAAGCTTTCTTT. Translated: CASYYGSEAFF.